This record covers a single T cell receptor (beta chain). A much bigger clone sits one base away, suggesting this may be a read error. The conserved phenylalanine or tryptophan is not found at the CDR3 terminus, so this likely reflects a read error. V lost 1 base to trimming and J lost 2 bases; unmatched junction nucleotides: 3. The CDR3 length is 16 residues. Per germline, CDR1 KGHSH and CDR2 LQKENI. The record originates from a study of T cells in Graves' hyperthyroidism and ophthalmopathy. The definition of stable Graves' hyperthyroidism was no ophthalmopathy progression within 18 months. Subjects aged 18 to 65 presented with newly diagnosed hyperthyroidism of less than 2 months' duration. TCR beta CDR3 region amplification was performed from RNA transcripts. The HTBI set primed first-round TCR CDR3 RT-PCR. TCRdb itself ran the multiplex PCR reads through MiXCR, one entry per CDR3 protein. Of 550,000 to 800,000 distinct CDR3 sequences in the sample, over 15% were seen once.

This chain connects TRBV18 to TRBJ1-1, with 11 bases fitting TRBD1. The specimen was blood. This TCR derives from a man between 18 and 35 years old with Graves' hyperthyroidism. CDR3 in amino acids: CASSPRTGGQNTEAFS. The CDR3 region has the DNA TGTGCCAGCTCACCACGGACAGGGGGCCAAAACACTGAAGCTTTCTCT.